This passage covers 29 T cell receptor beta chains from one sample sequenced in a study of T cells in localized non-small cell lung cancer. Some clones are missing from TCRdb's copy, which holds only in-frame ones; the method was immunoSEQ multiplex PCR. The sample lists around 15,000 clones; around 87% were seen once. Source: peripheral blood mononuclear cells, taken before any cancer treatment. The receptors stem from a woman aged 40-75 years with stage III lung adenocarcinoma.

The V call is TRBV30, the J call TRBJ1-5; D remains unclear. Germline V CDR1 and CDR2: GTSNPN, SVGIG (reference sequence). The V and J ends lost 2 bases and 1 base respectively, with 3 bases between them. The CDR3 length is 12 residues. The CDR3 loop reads CAWSRSNQPQHF. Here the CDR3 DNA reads TGTGCCTGGAGTAGGAGCAATCAGCCCCAGCATTTT.

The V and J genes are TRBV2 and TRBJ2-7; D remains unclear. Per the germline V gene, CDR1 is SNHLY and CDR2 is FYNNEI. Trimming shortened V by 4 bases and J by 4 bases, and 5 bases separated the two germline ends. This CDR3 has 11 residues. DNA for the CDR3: TGTGCCAGCAGTGTGGAATACGAGCAGTACTTC. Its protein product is CASSVEYEQYF.

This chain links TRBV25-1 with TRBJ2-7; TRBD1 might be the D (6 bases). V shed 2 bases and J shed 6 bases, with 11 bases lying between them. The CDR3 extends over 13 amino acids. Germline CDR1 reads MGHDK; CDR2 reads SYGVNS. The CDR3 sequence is CASSERQVGEQYF. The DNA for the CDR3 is TGTGCCAGCAGTGAACGACAGGTGGGCGAGCAGTACTTC.

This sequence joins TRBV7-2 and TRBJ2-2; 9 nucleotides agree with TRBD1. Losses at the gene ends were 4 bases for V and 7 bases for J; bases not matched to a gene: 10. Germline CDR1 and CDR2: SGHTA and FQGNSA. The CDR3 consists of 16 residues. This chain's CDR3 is CASSYPDRGPSGELFF. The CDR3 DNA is TGTGCCAGCAGCTACCCGGACAGGGGACCCAGCGGGGAGCTGTTTTTT.

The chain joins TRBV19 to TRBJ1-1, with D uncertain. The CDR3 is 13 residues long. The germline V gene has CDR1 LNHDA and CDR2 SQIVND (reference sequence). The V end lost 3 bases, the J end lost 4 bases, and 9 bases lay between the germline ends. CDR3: CASSMVPGTEAFF. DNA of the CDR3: TGTGCCAGTAGTATGGTACCCGGCACTGAAGCTTTCTTT. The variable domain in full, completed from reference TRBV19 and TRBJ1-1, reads DGGITQSPKYLFRKEGQNVTLSCEQNLNHDAMYWYRQDPGQGLRLIYYSQIVNDFQKGDIAEGYSVSREKKESFPLTVTSAQKNPTAFYLCASSMVPGTEAFFGQGTRLTVV.

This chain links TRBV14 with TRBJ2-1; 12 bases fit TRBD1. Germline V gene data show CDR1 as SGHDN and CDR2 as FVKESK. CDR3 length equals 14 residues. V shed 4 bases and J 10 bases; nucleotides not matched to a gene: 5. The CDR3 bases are TGTGCCAGCAGCCCGGGACAGGGGGCAGGCGAGCAGTTCTTC. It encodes CASSPGQGAGEQFF.

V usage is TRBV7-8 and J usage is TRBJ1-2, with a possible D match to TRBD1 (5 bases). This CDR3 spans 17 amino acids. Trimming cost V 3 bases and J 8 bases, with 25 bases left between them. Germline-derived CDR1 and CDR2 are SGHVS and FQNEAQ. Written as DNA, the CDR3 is TGTGCCAGCAGCTTGGGACGCAGAAAAGGCGGGGCGGACGGCTACACCTTC. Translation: CASSLGRRKGGADGYTF.

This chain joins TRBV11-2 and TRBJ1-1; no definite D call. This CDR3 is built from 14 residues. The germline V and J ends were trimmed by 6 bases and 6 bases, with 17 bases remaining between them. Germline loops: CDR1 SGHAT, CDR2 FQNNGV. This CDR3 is CASSPDLKVAEAFF. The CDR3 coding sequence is TGTGCCAGCAGTCCCGACCTGAAAGTGGCTGAAGCTTTCTTT.

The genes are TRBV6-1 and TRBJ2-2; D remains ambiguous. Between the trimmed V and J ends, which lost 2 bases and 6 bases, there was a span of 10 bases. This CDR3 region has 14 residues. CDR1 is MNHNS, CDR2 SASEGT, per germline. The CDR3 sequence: CASSEHKGSGELFF. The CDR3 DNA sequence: TGTGCCAGCAGTGAACATAAGGGCTCCGGGGAGCTGTTTTTT.

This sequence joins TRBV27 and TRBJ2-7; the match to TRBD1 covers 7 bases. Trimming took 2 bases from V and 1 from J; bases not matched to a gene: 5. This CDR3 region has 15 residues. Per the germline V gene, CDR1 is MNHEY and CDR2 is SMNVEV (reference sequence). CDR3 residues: CASSLQGVDSYEQYF. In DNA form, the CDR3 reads TGTGCCAGCAGTTTACAGGGGGTCGATTCCTACGAGCAGTACTTC.

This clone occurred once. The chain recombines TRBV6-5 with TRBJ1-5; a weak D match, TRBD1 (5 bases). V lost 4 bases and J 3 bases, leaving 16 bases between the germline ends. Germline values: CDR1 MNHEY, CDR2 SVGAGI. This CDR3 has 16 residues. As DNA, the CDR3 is TGTGCCAGCAGTTCTCGTAACCGGGACTTCAATCAGCCCCAGCATTTT. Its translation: CASSSRNRDFNQPQHF.

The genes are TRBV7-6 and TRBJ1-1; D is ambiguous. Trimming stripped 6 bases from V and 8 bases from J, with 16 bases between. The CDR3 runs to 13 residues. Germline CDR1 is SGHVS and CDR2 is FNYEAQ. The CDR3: CASSPGINREAFF. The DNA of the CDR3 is TGTGCCAGCAGTCCCGGCATTAACAGAGAAGCTTTCTTT.

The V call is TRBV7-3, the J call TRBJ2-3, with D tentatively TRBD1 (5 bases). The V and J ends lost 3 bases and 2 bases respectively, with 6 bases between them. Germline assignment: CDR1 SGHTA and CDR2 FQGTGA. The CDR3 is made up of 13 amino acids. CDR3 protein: CASSLTDTDTQYF. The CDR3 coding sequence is TGTGCCAGCAGCTTGACAGACACAGATACGCAGTATTTT.

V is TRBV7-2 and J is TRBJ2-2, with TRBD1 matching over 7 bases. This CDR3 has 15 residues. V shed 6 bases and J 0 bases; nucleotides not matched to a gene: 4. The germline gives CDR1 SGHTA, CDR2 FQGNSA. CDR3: CASSLQGANTGELFF. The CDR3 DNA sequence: TGTGCCAGCAGTCTCCAGGGGGCGAACACCGGGGAGCTGTTTTTT.

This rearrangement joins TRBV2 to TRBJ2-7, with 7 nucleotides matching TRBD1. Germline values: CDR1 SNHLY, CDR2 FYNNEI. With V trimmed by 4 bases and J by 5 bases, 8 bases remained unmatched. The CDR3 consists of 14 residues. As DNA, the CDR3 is TGTGCCAGCAGTGCTGGCAGGGGGAGCCACGAGCAGTACTTC. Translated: CASSAGRGSHEQYF.

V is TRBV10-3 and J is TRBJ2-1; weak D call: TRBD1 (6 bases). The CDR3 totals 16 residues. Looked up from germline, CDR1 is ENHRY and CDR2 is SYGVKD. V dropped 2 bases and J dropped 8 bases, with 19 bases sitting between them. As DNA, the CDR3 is TGTGCCATCAGTGAGGGAAACAGGGATGTGGGGGATGAGCAGTTCTTC. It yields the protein CAISEGNRDVGDEQFF.

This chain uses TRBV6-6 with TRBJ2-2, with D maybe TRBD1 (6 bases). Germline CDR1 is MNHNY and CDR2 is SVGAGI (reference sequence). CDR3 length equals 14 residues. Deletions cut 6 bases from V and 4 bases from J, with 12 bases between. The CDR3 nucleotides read TGTGCCAGCAGGGCTTCGACAGGCACCGGGGAGCTGTTTTTT. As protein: CASRASTGTGELFF.

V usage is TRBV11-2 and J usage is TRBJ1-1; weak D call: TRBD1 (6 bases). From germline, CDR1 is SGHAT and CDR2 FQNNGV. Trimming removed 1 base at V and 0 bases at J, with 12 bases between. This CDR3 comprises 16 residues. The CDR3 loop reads CASSLGGAKMNTEAFF. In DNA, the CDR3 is TGTGCCAGCAGCTTAGGGGGGGCCAAAATGAACACTGAAGCTTTCTTT.

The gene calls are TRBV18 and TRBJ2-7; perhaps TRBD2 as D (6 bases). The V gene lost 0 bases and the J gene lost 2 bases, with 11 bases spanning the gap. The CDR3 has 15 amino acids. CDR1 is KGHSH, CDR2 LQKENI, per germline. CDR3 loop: CASSPPAGRTYEQYF. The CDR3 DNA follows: TGTGCCAGCTCACCACCTGCGGGACGAACCTACGAGCAGTACTTC.

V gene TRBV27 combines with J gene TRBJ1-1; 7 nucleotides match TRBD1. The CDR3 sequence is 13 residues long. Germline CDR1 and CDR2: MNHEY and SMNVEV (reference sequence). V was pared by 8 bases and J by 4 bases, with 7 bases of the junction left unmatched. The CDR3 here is CASRQGWSTEAFF. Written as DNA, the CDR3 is TGTGCCAGCCGACAGGGTTGGAGCACTGAAGCTTTCTTT.

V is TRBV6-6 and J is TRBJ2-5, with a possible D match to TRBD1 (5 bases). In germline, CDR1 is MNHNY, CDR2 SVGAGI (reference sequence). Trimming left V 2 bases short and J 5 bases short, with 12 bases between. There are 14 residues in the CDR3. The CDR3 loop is CASSYPAGMETQYF. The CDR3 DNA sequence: TGTGCCAGCAGTTACCCGGCAGGGATGGAGACCCAGTACTTC.

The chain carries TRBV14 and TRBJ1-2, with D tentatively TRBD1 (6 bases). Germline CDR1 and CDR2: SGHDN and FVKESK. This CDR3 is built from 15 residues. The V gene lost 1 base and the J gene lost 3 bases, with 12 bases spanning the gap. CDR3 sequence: CASSQGLTGYYGYTF. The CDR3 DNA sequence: TGTGCCAGCAGCCAAGGCCTGACAGGATACTATGGCTACACCTTC.

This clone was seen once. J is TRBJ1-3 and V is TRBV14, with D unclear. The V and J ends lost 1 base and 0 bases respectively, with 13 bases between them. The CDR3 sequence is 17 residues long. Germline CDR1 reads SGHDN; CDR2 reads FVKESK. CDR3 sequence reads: CASSQVGNPLSGNTIYF. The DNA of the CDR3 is TGTGCCAGCAGCCAAGTCGGGAACCCGCTCTCTGGAAACACCATATATTTT.

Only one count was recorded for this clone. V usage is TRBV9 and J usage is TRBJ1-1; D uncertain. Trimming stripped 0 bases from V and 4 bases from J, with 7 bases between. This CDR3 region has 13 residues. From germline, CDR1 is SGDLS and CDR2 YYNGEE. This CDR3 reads CASSVEGFTEAFF. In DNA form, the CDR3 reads TGTGCCAGCAGCGTAGAAGGATTCACTGAAGCTTTCTTT. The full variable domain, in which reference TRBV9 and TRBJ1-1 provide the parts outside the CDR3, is DSGVTQTPKHLITATGQRVTLRCSPRSGDLSVYWYQQSLDQGLQFLIQYYNGEERAKGNILERFSAQQFPDLHSELNLSSLELGDSALYFCASSVEGFTEAFFGQGTRLTVV.

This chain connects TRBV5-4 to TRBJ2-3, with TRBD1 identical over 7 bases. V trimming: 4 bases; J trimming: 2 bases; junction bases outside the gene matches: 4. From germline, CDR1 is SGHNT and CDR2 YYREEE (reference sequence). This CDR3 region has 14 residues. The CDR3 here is CASSLGTATDTQYF. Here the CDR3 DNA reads TGTGCCAGCAGCCTCGGGACAGCCACAGATACGCAGTATTTT. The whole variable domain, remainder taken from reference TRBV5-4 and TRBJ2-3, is ETGVTQSPTHLIKTRGQQVTLRCSSQSGHNTVSWYQQALGQGPQFIFQYYREEENGRGNFPPRFSGLQFPNYSSELNVNALELDDSALYLCASSLGTATDTQYFGPGTRLTVL.

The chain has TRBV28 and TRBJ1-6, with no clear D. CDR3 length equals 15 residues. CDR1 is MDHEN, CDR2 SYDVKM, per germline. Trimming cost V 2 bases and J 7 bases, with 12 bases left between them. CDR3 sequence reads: CASSLLRTVNSPLHF. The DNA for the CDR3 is TGTGCCAGCAGTTTACTTAGGACGGTGAATTCACCCCTCCACTTT.

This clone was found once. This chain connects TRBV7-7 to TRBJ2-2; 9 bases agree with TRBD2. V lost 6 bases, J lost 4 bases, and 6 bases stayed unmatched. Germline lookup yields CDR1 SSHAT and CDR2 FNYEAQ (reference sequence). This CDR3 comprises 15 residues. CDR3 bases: TGTGCCAGCAGGATAGCGGGGGCAGGCACCGGGGAGCTGTTTTTT. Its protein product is CASRIAGAGTGELFF.

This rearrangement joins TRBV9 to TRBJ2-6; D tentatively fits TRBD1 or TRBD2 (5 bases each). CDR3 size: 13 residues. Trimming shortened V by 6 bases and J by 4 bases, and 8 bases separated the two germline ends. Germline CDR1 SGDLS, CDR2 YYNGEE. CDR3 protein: CASMGTGANVLTF. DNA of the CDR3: TGTGCCAGCATGGGGACGGGGGCCAACGTCCTGACTTTC. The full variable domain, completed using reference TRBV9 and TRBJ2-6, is DSGVTQTPKHLITATGQRVTLRCSPRSGDLSVYWYQQSLDQGLQFLIQYYNGEERAKGNILERFSAQQFPDLHSELNLSSLELGDSALYFCASMGTGANVLTFGAGSRLTVL.

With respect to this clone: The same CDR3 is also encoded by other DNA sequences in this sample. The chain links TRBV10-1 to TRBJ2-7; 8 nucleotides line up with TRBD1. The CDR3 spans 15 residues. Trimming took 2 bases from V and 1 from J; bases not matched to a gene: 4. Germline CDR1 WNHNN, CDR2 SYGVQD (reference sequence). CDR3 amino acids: CASSETGTGSYEQYF. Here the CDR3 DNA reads TGCGCCAGCAGTGAGACCGGGACAGGATCCTACGAGCAGTACTTC.